This T cell receptor beta chain emerged from a study of T-cell reconstitution after alpha-beta-depleted transplantation in children (dated by TCRdb to about 2016). Some background on the complete study: Using TCR repertoire profiling, the study quantitatively followed how T-cell immune reconstitution unfolded in children after TCRalphabeta/CD19-depleted allogeneic hematopoietic cell transplantation.

Trimming removed 3 bases from V and 0 bases from J; the gene matches leave 8 bases unexplained. The CDR3 holds 16 amino acids from the cysteine to the phenylalanine. Of the read, only the CDR3 DNA is kept; its 48 bases are in frame from base 1. The germline V gene encodes CDR1 MNHNS and CDR2 SASEGT. What the work shows at the level of the full study, not this receptor alone: Over subsequent months, a decline in hyperexpanded clone frequencies was noted, and after one year, T-cell counts and TCRbeta diversity were mostly ascribed to newly produced T cells. The apparently early recovery of alphabetaT-cell counts about two months after transplant reportedly depended on only several hundred rapidly expanded clones that came from non-depleted graft cells. The high TCRbeta diversity at day 60 in some patients was ascribed to recipient T cells and intrathymic progenitors that had survived conditioning.

This clonotype was seen ten or more times. The specificity of this receptor is unknown. No base qualities exist here, and no much larger clone lies one base off it. Taken with the paper, the label for treatment or condition translates to: allogeneic hematopoietic cell transplantation with graft depleted of TCRalphabeta T cells and CD19 B cells. Transplant recipients were children who received TCRalphabeta/CD19-depleted allogeneic hematopoietic cell grafts. The protocol used for the library was PCR. These reads were obtained on an Illumina HiSeq 2500. TCR library preparation used molecular barcoding, with unique molecular identifiers applied to normalize quantification of the TCRbeta repertoire. TCRdb trimmed public reads at Q25 via fastp, called clones via MiXCR and kept in-frame beta chains. When rows share a CDR3 protein, they turn into one entry using the most common DNA and genes. This sample comprises roughly 100,000 distinct CDR3 sequences, around 7.8% of them detected only once. The ten largest make up 16% of the sample.

The sequence came from a boy aged 2 to 10 with acute lymphoblastic leukemia, due to receive a stem cell transplant. The rearranged segments are TRBV6-1 and TRBJ2-7, with 7 central nucleotides matching TRBD1. This specimen was PBMCs, taken before TCRalphabeta/CD19-depleted stem cell transplant. The CDR3 reads as follows: CASSDVPTGASYEQYF. Read as DNA, the sequence is TGTGCCAGCAGTGATGTCCCAACAGGGGCCTCCTACGAGCAGTACTTC.